The T cell receptor beta chain under discussion was sequenced for a study of shared clonotypes between healthy human individuals (dated by TCRdb to 2018 to 2021). Regarding the study in general: The cohort included three men and a couple of women between 18 and 49 years of age. Per donor, three plates each were used for CD4 naive and CD4 memory, two for CD8 naive, and one for CD8 memory. To estimate repertoire size and how much clonotypes are shared between individuals, the study performed deep sequencing of blood TCR repertoires from about 5 healthy adults. Libraries were prepared and TCR repertoires were sequenced by different laboratories using diverse techniques, in order to increase sequencing depth and limit assay-specific biases. Each donor's leukapheresis produced roughly between roughly 0.94 and 9.5 billion PBMCs.

On the study overall, not on this receptor specifically: Based on pairwise subsampling, the degree of clonotype sharing among donors was expected to be affected by sequencing depth. Naive subsets generally had larger estimated clonotype richness than memory subsets did. The genetic and exposure-history diversity represented was limited by the small number of donors. Higher generation probabilities were observed for clonotypes shared by all four sorted-subset donors than for non-shared clonotypes. When a handful of donors were compared, the shared fraction of clonotypes was approximately 5% for naive CD4, 3.5% for naive CD8, 2.3% for memory CD4, and 0.35% to 0.4% for memory CD8. Even with the large sequencing depth, rarefaction of the sorted-subset datasets indicated that sequencing was incomplete. Only blood was sampled, and tissue TCR repertoires likely differ from those in blood.

Only one count was recorded for this clone. Its antigen is still unknown. No base quality information exists; no much larger clone differs at one position. The CDR3 goes from the cysteine to the phenylalanine over 19 residues. CDR3 DNA is the only sequence kept; it has 57 bases, read in frame from the first base. V is cut back by 3 bases and J by 5 bases, with 13 bases in the junction unmatched. CDR1 and CDR2 were assigned from the germline V gene (reference sequence) as LNHDA and SQIVND. Healthy HIV-negative adults with no recently reported acute infections or vaccinations were included as donors. Every donor was a Caucasian adult living in Nashville, Tennessee, USA. CD4+ T cells were enriched through magnetic negative selection, after which naive cells were positively selected on CD45RA and the remaining negative fraction served as the memory subset. Blood was obtained by leukapheresis, after which PBMCs were separated by Ficoll-Histopaque density gradient centrifugation and cryopreserved in liquid nitrogen vapor phase. Purity and quantity of every magnetically sorted T cell population were checked by analytical flow cytometry. Genomic DNA was isolated from each sorted fraction and quantified by UV absorbance on a Nanodrop 2000c.

Using the deep immunoSEQ assay, TCR CDR3 regions were amplified from genomic DNA by multiplex PCR. For each cell subset, the extracted genomic DNA was distributed evenly across all wells of several immunoSEQ 96-well plates, and each plate served as one replicate. Each replicate PCR for sorted subsets received around 0.2 ug genomic DNA, equal to about 29,000 T cell genomes. The purified libraries were quantified using a Qubit 3.0 fluorometer, sized with a Bioanalyzer 2100, and then quantified again using the KAPA Library Quantification kit. Every immunoSEQ 96-well plate was sequenced on a separate single-read 150-cycle Illumina NextSeq 550 flow cell. As for the original processing: The immunoSEQ output contained only junctional sequences without quality scores, so filtering could not match that applied to full-length reads. Sequences were annotated with PyIR, a Python wrapper for IgBLAST v1.9, using IMGT germline references to assign V/J genes and CDR3. Reads were filtered out if the reads had weak V/J assignments (E-value above 1e-6), no CDR3, stop codons, out-of-frame junctions, or ambiguous translated residues. V3J clonotypes were defined as sequences sharing the same inferred V gene, J gene, and CDR3 amino acid sequence. To compute the percentage overlap between repertoires, the number of shared unique clonotypes was divided by the size of the smaller repertoire. Repertoire richness was assessed with RTK rarefaction, the Chao1 estimator, and Recon v2.1 estimates of unobserved clonotypes. Generation probabilities for all TCRbeta clonotypes obtained by the gDNA method from a handful of donors were computed using OLGA. Not all clones reach the TCRdb copy of this immuneACCESS table, which keeps in-frame sequences only. Checked studies attribute under half of the gap to unresolved V genes and leave the rest unexplained. The D gene and trimming were derived from the DNA, and the V and J assignments and clone size from that table. Within this sample are approximately 2.5 million clones, with around nine tenths of them counted one time only. Over 0.12% of the sample goes to the ten largest clones.

The TCR originated in a man aged 18 to 35 in good health. The sequenced sample was naive CD4+ T cells sorted from blood. In light of the paper, this sample's cell subset or site label describes: CD45RA+ positively selected. The rearranged segments are TRBV19 and TRBJ1-6; 10 bases in between match TRBD1. The nucleotide sequence reads TGTGCCAGTAGTATTCGACAGGGGGCTATATCTCGGGATAATTCACCCCTCCACTTT. It translates as CASSIRQGAISRDNSPLHF.